Presented here are 14 T cell receptor beta chains from one specimen sequenced in a study of blood T cells in healthy people across ages. Primers used in a second PCR of roughly 6 to 11 cycles were a sample-barcoded 5' primer and a J-beta primer mix. TCRdb ran MiXCR on the 5' RACE reads and lists one entry per CDR3 protein. The table includes around 1.1 million distinct CDR3 sequences, more than 30% detected once. Sequenced input: blood. These TCRs come from a man aged 18 to 30 in good health.

This clonotype was detected ten times or more. The junction does not match germline at one end; this may be a read error. This chain uses TRBV12-3 or TRBV12-4 with TRBJ2-1; 8 bases agree with TRBD1. The CDR3 covers 14 residues. The CDR3 nucleotides read TGCGCCAGCAGCTTGGGACAGGATTACAATGAGCAGTTCTTC. This codes for CASSLGQDYNEQFF.

This clonotype has more than one count but fewer than ten. This rearrangement joins TRBV7-9 to TRBJ2-1; no clear D gene. V lost 4 bases to trimming and J lost 1 base, with 14 bases between them. The V gene's germline CDR1 is SEHNR and CDR2 FQNEAQ (reference sequence). This CDR3 contains 16 residues. The CDR3 region is CASSSDVEFSYNEQFF. The DNA for the CDR3 is TGTGCCAGCAGCTCCGACGTAGAGTTTTCCTACAATGAGCAGTTCTTC.

This chain joins TRBV4-1 and TRBJ1-2; 7 nucleotides line up with TRBD1. This CDR3 has 15 amino acids. Looked up from germline, CDR1 is MGHRA and CDR2 is YSYEKL. Trimming removed 4 bases from V and 5 bases from J; junction bases left unmatched: 10. This chain's CDR3 is CASSRGDRDLYGYTF. The CDR3 nucleotides read TGCGCCAGCAGCCGAGGCGACAGGGACCTATATGGCTACACCTTC.

The chain carries TRBV12-3 or TRBV12-4 and TRBJ2-5, with TRBD2 identical over 9 bases. The length of the CDR3 is 15 residues. Trimming cost V 5 bases and J 2 bases; bases outside gene matches: 6. CDR3 region: CASSRNSGSQETQYF. CDR3 DNA: TGTGCCAGCAGTCGAAATAGCGGGAGTCAAGAGACCCAGTACTTC.

J is TRBJ2-5 and V is TRBV9; 8 bases line up with TRBD1. Germline assignment: CDR1 SGDLS and CDR2 YYNGEE. V was clipped by 0 bases and J by 11 bases; unmatched bases: 12. This CDR3 region has 15 residues. The CDR3 coding sequence is TGTGCCAGCAGCGTAGGCAGGGGGCGTAACAATGAGCAGTACTTC. Amino acids: CASSVGRGRNNEQYF.

This clonotype was recorded many times. The gene calls are TRBV12-3 or TRBV12-4 and TRBJ2-5, with a weak D call TRBD1 (5 bases). V lost 6 bases and J lost 2, with 10 bases in between. The CDR3 consists of 13 residues. CDR3 bases: TGTGCCAGCAGCCCGACAGCGCAAGAGACCCAGTACTTC. This translates into CASSPTAQETQYF.

The sample holds one count of this clonotype. The junction differs from germline at one of its ends, possibly a read error. The rearrangement links TRBV9 to TRBJ2-7; 7 nucleotides align to TRBD1. Germline assignment: CDR1 SGDLS and CDR2 YYNGEE. CDR3 length: 16 amino acids. The CDR3 DNA reads as TGTGCCGGCAGCCCACACCGGGACAGTATCTCCTACGAGCAGTACTTC. Translation gives CAGSPHRDSISYEQYF. Combining the CDR3 with reference TRBV9 and TRBJ2-7 gives the whole variable domain DSGVTQTPKHLITATGQRVTLRCSPRSGDLSVYWYQQSLDQGLQFLIQYYNGEERAKGNILERFSAQQFPDLHSELNLSSLELGDSALYFCAGSPHRDSISYEQYFGPGTRLTVT.

The chain uses TRBV27 and TRBJ1-5; D is perhaps TRBD1 (5 bases). CDR1 is MNHEY, CDR2 SMNVEV, per germline (reference sequence). Trimming cost V 0 bases and J 6 bases, with 9 bases left between them. This CDR3 is 14 amino acids long. The CDR3 reads CASSLSGTGQPQHF. For the CDR3, the DNA is TGTGCCAGCAGTTTATCAGGGACCGGTCAGCCCCAGCATTTT.

This clonotype showed up many times. The CDR3 loop reads CSVAADLKETQYF. The CDR3 nucleotides are TGCAGCGTTGCCGCGGATCTCAAAGAGACCCAGTACTTC. V gene TRBV29-1 combines with J gene TRBJ2-5; no clear D. Trimming left V 4 bases short and J 3 bases short, with 12 bases between. Germline assignment: CDR1 SQVTM and CDR2 ANQGSEA. The length of the CDR3 is 13 residues.

This clonotype came up a few times. This chain joins TRBV7-2 and TRBJ2-5; D tentatively fits TRBD1 or TRBD2 (5 bases each). Per the germline V gene, CDR1 is SGHTA and CDR2 is FQGNSA. This CDR3 is built from 15 residues. Trimming left V 1 base short and J 0 bases short, with 9 bases between. The CDR3 spells CASSLGGLDQETQYF. The CDR3, as DNA: TGTGCCAGCAGCTTAGGGGGGTTGGACCAAGAGACCCAGTACTTC.

Only a few counts were recorded for this clonotype. The rearrangement joins TRBV4-1 to TRBJ2-3; D ambiguous. This CDR3 spans 16 amino acids. Germline V gene data show CDR1 as MGHRA and CDR2 as YSYEKL. V gave up 0 bases and J gave up 1 base, with 11 bases separating them. This CDR3 is CASSQEKLAGTDTQYF. DNA of the CDR3: TGCGCCAGCAGCCAAGAGAAGTTAGCAGGCACAGATACGCAGTATTTT.

In its sample, this clonotype was seen a few times. V is TRBV6-5 and J is TRBJ2-7; weak D call: TRBD1 (5 bases). The CDR3 is made up of 13 amino acids. V shed 6 bases and J shed 7 bases, with 16 bases lying between them. Germline CDR1 and CDR2: MNHEY and SVGAGI. CDR3 region: CASSLSDSNEQYF. CDR3 coding DNA: TGTGCCAGCAGCCTATCCGACAGCAATGAGCAGTACTTC.

This clonotype was seen repeatedly, ten times or more. V and J are TRBV20-1 and TRBJ2-4, with 8 nucleotides matching TRBD2. The DNA end lines up better with TRBJ2-7; the J call may be wrong. Germline-derived CDR1 and CDR2 are DFQATT and SNEGSKA (reference sequence). The length of the CDR3 is 12 residues. The CDR3 here is CSASPLAGEQYF. The CDR3 bases are TGCAGTGCTAGCCCCCTAGCGGGCGAGCAGTACTTC.

The V gene is TRBV25-1, the J gene TRBJ1-2; possibly TRBD1 for D (6 bases). This CDR3 contains 13 residues. Germline V gene sequence: CDR1 MGHDK, CDR2 SYGVNS. V dropped 4 bases and J dropped 4 bases, with 10 bases sitting between them. Written as DNA, the CDR3 is TGTGCCAGCAGTGCGGACAGCGTCTATGGCTACACCTTC. Translated, it gives CASSADSVYGYTF.